What follows are 23 T cell receptor beta chains derived from one specimen sequenced in a study of Ad26.COV2.S vaccination and SARS-CoV-2 variants. Profiled with immunoSEQ multiplex PCR; TCRdb holds only in-frame clones, not every one. This repertoire shows some 340,000 clones, approximately 86% found once; its top ten account for around 2%. Regarding treatment: 19 received Ad26.COV2.S at low or high dose, single or two shots; 5 received placebo; per-sample allocation not given. At day 63 after the first vaccine or placebo injection, samples were drawn. The source was peripheral blood, collected in a trial of Ad26.COV2.S vaccine versus placebo. These receptors came from a person aged 18-65 years who received the Ad26.COV2.S COVID-19 vaccine or a placebo.

V gene TRBV2 combines with J gene TRBJ1-5, with TRBD1 matching 9 bases. Trimming took 6 bases from V and 0 from J; bases not matched to a gene: 9. Germline V CDR1 and CDR2: SNHLY, FYNNEI. CDR3 size: 17 residues. CDR3 DNA sequence: TGTGCCAGCAGCTCCGGACAGGGGACAGTTAGCAATCAGCCCCAGCATTTT. Its translation: CASSSGQGTVSNQPQHF.

The rearrangement joins TRBV28 to TRBJ1-1, with no clear D. Trimming pared 1 base from V and 4 bases from J, leaving 10 bases between. CDR1 MDHEN and CDR2 SYDVKM come from the germline V gene. The CDR3 length is 14 residues. The CDR3 region is CASSLYRSSTEAFF. The CDR3 DNA reads as TGTGCCAGCAGTTTATACCGGAGTTCCACTGAAGCTTTCTTT.

This chain uses TRBV5-1 with TRBJ2-3; 8 bases line up with TRBD2. The CDR3 contains 16 residues. CDR1 is SGHRS and CDR2 is YFSETQ in the germline V gene. With 0 bases clipped from V and 2 bases from J, the junction kept 5 bases outside the gene matches. The CDR3, as DNA: TGCGCCAGCAGCTTGGCTATTAGCGGGGCCACAGATACGCAGTATTTT. It yields the protein CASSLAISGATDTQYF.

The J gene is TRBJ1-1, the V gene TRBV14, with 7 bases aligning to TRBD1. Germline loops: CDR1 SGHDN, CDR2 FVKESK. V lost 6 bases to trimming and J lost 5 bases; unmatched junction nucleotides: 27. The CDR3 spans 20 residues. The CDR3 protein is CASRARVGAGGSSGGTEAFF. The CDR3 coding sequence is TGTGCCAGCAGGGCAAGGGTAGGAGCAGGGGGGTCGAGTGGTGGAACTGAAGCTTTCTTT.

This chain connects TRBV27 to TRBJ1-1, with D possibly matching TRBD1 (5 bases). The CDR3 is made up of 16 amino acids. Germline values: CDR1 MNHEY, CDR2 SMNVEV (reference sequence). The V end lost 6 bases, the J end lost 0 bases, and 17 bases lay between the germline ends. CDR3 sequence reads: CASSPDREPMNTEAFF. CDR3 nucleotides: TGTGCCAGCAGCCCTGACAGAGAACCCATGAACACTGAAGCTTTCTTT.

The rearrangement uses TRBV11-2 and TRBJ2-7; D unresolved. The ends were cut back, 0 bases at V and 6 bases at J, with 15 bases in the middle. CDR3 size: 15 residues. From germline, CDR1 is SGHAT and CDR2 FQNNGV. This chain's CDR3 is CASSLDRIGVGEQYF. The CDR3 coding sequence is TGTGCCAGCAGCTTAGACCGGATTGGGGTAGGCGAGCAGTACTTC.

The J gene is TRBJ2-2, the V gene TRBV5-1; a weak D match, TRBD2 (5 bases). V was clipped by 4 bases and J by 4 bases, with 17 bases between them. This CDR3 spans 16 amino acids. Germline V gene data show CDR1 as SGHRS and CDR2 as YFSETQ. The CDR3 DNA reads TGCGCCAGCAGCCCTCCGGACTTCCTGGTCACCGGGGAGCTGTTTTTT. Amino acids: CASSPPDFLVTGELFF.

This chain uses TRBV7-2 with TRBJ1-5; no reliable D call. The CDR3 has 13 residues. Germline V gene sequence: CDR1 SGHTA, CDR2 FQGNSA. The V gene lost 5 bases and the J gene lost 2 bases, with 7 bases spanning the gap. CDR3 nucleotides: TGTGCCAGCAGCCCCTCGGGCAATCAGCCCCAGCATTTT. Encoded protein: CASSPSGNQPQHF.

This clone was counted only a few times. The rearrangement joins TRBV29-1 to TRBJ1-1, with D perhaps matching TRBD1 (5 bases). CDR1 SQVTM and CDR2 ANQGSEA come from the germline V gene. There are 17 residues in the CDR3. Trimming removed 3 bases at V and 4 bases at J, with 24 bases between. DNA of the CDR3: TGCAGCGTTGATGGGCGAGGAGGGACCAAGGGGAGCACTGAAGCTTTCTTT. It yields the protein CSVDGRGGTKGSTEAFF.

This sequence joins TRBV28 and TRBJ1-6; D gene unclear. The germline gives CDR1 MDHEN, CDR2 SYDVKM. This CDR3 has 13 residues. Trimming stripped 5 bases from V and 14 bases from J, with 16 bases between. The CDR3 DNA sequence: TGTGCCAGCAGTCCGGCTGGGGAGAGGGCCCTCCACTTT. Translation: CASSPAGERALHF.

The rearrangement uses TRBV10-3 and TRBJ2-1, with 11 positions matching TRBD2. This CDR3 comprises 16 residues. V shed 0 bases, J shed 8 bases, and the junction held 6 bases outside the gene matches. CDR1 is ENHRY, CDR2 SYGVKD, per germline. The CDR3 protein is CAISESALAGGDEQFF. Written as DNA, the CDR3 is TGTGCCATCAGTGAGTCCGCCCTAGCGGGGGGTGATGAGCAGTTCTTC.

The gene calls are TRBV4-1 and TRBJ2-3, with no clear D. Deletions cut 3 bases from V and 2 bases from J, with 3 bases between. Germline-derived CDR1 and CDR2 are MGHRA and YSYEKL. The length of the CDR3 is 12 residues. The CDR3 DNA reads as TGCGCCAGCAGCCACTTCACAGATACGCAGTATTTT. This translates into CASSHFTDTQYF.

For the CDR3, the DNA is TGTGCCAGCAGCACACGGACAGGAAATTCACCCCTCCACTTT. Translation gives CASSTRTGNSPLHF. The chain has TRBV7-2 and TRBJ1-6; 7 bases are a match to TRBD1. Unmatched junction bases numbered 5, after V lost 5 bases and J lost 7 bases. The CDR3 runs 14 residues. Germline-derived CDR1 and CDR2 are SGHTA and FQGNSA.

This rearrangement joins TRBV14 to TRBJ1-5, with no clear D. The CDR3 extends over 13 amino acids. Germline values: CDR1 SGHDN, CDR2 FVKESK. Between the trimmed V and J ends, which lost 0 bases and 4 bases, there was a span of 4 bases. The CDR3 DNA reads as TGTGCCAGCAGCCAAGAGATAAATCAGCCCCAGCATTTT. Translation gives CASSQEINQPQHF.

This chain connects TRBV2 to TRBJ2-5; 7 nucleotides agree with TRBD2. The CDR3 has 16 residues. V shed 3 bases, J shed 4 bases, and the junction held 11 bases outside the gene matches. Germline CDR1 SNHLY, CDR2 FYNNEI. CDR3 loop: CASSELFGGGGETQYF. The CDR3 nucleotides are TGTGCCAGCAGTGAGTTGTTTGGCGGGGGTGGAGAGACCCAGTACTTC.

The chain uses TRBV5-6 and TRBJ2-1; 8 bases agree with TRBD2. The CDR3 has 16 residues. The junction had 9 bases not matched to a gene; V was cut back by 4 bases and J by 3 bases. Germline CDR1 reads SGHDT; CDR2 reads YYEEEE. In DNA form, the CDR3 reads TGTGCCAGCAGCCCGGAGAGCGGGGGTCGCTACAATGAGCAGTTCTTC. Translation gives CASSPESGGRYNEQFF.

This chain connects TRBV27 to TRBJ2-3; D possibly corresponds to TRBD1 (6 bases). V lost 5 bases to trimming and J lost 3 bases, with 15 bases between them. This CDR3 is 15 amino acids long. The germline CDR1 and CDR2 sequences are MNHEY and SMNVEV (reference sequence). This chain's CDR3 is CASSPGVATTDTQYF. CDR3 bases: TGTGCCAGCAGTCCAGGGGTAGCGACTACAGATACGCAGTATTTT.

This chain connects TRBV10-3 to TRBJ1-5, with a possible D match to TRBD1 (6 bases). Germline V gene sequence: CDR1 ENHRY, CDR2 SYGVKD. V lost 5 bases, J lost 1 base, and 15 bases lay in between. CDR3 length: 16 residues. CDR3 bases: TGTGCCATCAGTCGCTCAAATCAGGGGAGCAATCAGCCCCAGCATTTT. Translating gives CAISRSNQGSNQPQHF.

The chain employs TRBV5-1 and TRBJ2-3, with D uncertain. CDR1 is SGHRS, CDR2 YFSETQ, per germline. There are 15 residues in the CDR3. V lost 0 bases, J lost 0 bases, and 8 bases lay in between. The CDR3 region has the DNA TGCGCCAGCAGCTTGGGCGGTTATAGCACAGATACGCAGTATTTT. Encoded protein: CASSLGGYSTDTQYF.

This rearrangement joins TRBV7-9 to TRBJ1-2; TRBD1 aligns across 7 bases. The CDR3 runs to 13 residues. Germline V gene data show CDR1 as SEHNR and CDR2 as FQNEAQ (reference sequence). V shed 5 bases and J 2 bases; nucleotides not matched to a gene: 2. CDR3 sequence reads: CASSVQGNYGYTF. DNA of the CDR3: TGTGCCAGCAGCGTACAGGGGAACTATGGCTACACCTTC.

The chain couples TRBV2 to TRBJ2-5, with TRBD1 matching 11 bases. CDR1 and CDR2 (germline): SNHLY, FYNNEI. This CDR3 is 16 amino acids long. V gave up 3 bases and J gave up 5 bases; unmatched junction bases: 8. CDR3 DNA sequence: TGTGCCAGCAGTGATCCCCGGGACAGGGGGTCGGAGACCCAGTACTTC. Protein: CASSDPRDRGSETQYF.

The table lists this clone with a few counts. The CDR3 nucleotides are TGTGCCAGCAGCTTAGCCGGGGCCTACACCGGGGAGCTGTTTTTT. This sequence encodes CASSLAGAYTGELFF. The J gene is TRBJ2-2, the V gene TRBV7-9; the D gene could be TRBD1 or TRBD2 (5 bases each). Trimming cost V 0 bases and J 3 bases, with 8 bases left between them. Germline V gene data show CDR1 as SEHNR and CDR2 as FQNEAQ (reference sequence). The CDR3 is 15 amino acids. The full variable domain, in which reference TRBV7-9 and TRBJ2-2 provide the parts outside the CDR3, is DTGVSQNPRHKITKRGQNVTFRCDPISEHNRLYWYRQTLGQGPEFLTYFQNEAQLEKSRLLSDRFSAERPKGSFSTLEIQRTEQGDSAMYLCASSLAGAYTGELFFGEGSRLTVL.

The chain links TRBV24-1 to TRBJ2-3; the D gene is possibly TRBD2 (6 bases). The CDR3 is made up of 16 amino acids. Per germline, CDR1 KGHDR and CDR2 SFDVKD. Trimming stripped 4 bases from V and 5 bases from J, with 18 bases between. For the CDR3, the DNA is TGTGCCACCAGTGACATGGGAGGCGCAACTCTAGATACGCAGTATTTT. It encodes CATSDMGGATLDTQYF.